The T cell receptor (beta chain) described here comes from a study of cytomegalovirus exposure and HLA in healthy donors. Vbeta (60) and Jbeta (13) primers were used in the PCR. Generated by immunoSEQ multiplex PCR, the TCRdb table keeps only in-frame clones and is missing some. The sample lists about 260,000 clones, 72% seen once, with around 2.3% in the top ten. The CDR3 is 15 residues long. Germline CDR1 LGHNA, CDR2 YNFKEQ. Study-level points and caveats: Association with HLA alleles at 0.05 false discovery rate was found for 16,951 TCR beta sequences in a later analysis. Later, an analysis found that common viral pathogens appeared to be linked with several of the most significant clusters. Reportedly, fewer N-insertions than the 666-donor mean appeared in an Asian-associated ancestry cluster in a later analysis.

With regard to this clone: The antigen remains unidentified.

The V call is TRBV4-2, the J call TRBJ2-5; 8 nucleotides match TRBD1. TRBJ2-7 explains the end of the DNA better; the J call may be wrong. The TCR sequence derives from a female donor in good health and CMV-seronegative. The sample taken for sequencing was PBMCs. For the CDR3, the DNA is TGTGCCAGCAGCGTCCAGACAGGGGCGGCCTACGAGCAGTACTTC. This sequence encodes CASSVQTGAAYEQYF.